This T cell receptor (beta chain) was observed in a study of T cell responses to AZD1222 COVID-19 vaccine. Findings and caveats of the study: Only after the peak T cell response were repertoires sampled. Baseline seropositives among AZD1222 recipients totaled only five or six.

The assay was immunoSEQ multiplex PCR, and TCRdb's table has in-frame clones only and misses some. In the table there are some 130,000 clones, 84% of which are singletons. As regards this clone: Antigen unknown.

The CDR3 covers 14 residues. Per germline, CDR1 SNHLY and CDR2 FYNNEI. V dropped 3 bases and J dropped 1 base, with 7 bases sitting between them. This sequence was found in an adult in good health. The specimen was peripheral blood, collected on day 0 of AZD1222 vaccination. This rearrangement joins TRBV2 to TRBJ2-1; no clear D. The CDR3 spells CASSDSGSYNEQFF. CDR3 DNA: TGTGCCAGCAGTGATTCCGGTTCCTACAATGAGCAGTTCTTC.